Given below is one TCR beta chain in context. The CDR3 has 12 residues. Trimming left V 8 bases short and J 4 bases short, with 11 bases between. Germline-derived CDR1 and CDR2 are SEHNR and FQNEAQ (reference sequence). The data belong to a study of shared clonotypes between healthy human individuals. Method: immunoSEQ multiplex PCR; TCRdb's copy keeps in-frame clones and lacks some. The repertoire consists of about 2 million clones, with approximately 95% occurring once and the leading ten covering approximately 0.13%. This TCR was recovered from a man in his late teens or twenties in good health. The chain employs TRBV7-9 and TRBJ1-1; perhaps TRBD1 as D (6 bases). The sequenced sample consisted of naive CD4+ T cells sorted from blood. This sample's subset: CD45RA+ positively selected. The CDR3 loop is CASATGTTEAFF. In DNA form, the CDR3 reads TGTGCCAGCGCGACAGGTACCACTGAAGCTTTCTTT.